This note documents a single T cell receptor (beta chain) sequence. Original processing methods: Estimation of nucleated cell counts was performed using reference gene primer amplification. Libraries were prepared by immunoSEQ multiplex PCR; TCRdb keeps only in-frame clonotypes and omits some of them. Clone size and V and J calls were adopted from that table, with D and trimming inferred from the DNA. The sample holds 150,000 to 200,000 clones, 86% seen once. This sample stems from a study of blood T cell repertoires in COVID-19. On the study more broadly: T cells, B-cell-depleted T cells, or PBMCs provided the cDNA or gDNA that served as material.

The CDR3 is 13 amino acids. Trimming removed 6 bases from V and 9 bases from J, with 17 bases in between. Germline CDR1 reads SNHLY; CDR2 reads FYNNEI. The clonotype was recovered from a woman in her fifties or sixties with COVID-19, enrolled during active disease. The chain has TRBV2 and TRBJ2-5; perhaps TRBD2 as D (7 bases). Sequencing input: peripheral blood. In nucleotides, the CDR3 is TGTGCCAGCAGGGAGGGGGGGACATGGGCCCAGTACTTC. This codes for CASREGGTWAQYF.